A single sample gave rise to the 25 T cell receptor beta chains below, sequenced in a study of cytomegalovirus exposure and HLA in healthy donors. Primers included in the PCR were 60 Vbeta and 13 Jbeta primers. The protocol was immunoSEQ multiplex PCR, while the TCRdb copy is restricted to in-frame clones and leaves out a portion. The table has tens of thousands of clones, around 84% seen once. Sample: PBMCs. The receptor set was obtained from a woman aged 40 to 50 in good health and CMV-seronegative.

The chain carries TRBV7-9 and TRBJ2-1; 8 positions agree with TRBD1. V lost 5 bases to trimming and J lost 5 bases; unmatched junction nucleotides: 11. Germline CDR1 reads SEHNR; CDR2 reads FQNEAQ (reference sequence). The CDR3 has 16 amino acids. The CDR3 sequence is CASSLRQGINDNEQFF. Here the CDR3 DNA reads TGTGCCAGCAGCCTAAGACAGGGGATTAATGACAATGAGCAGTTCTTC.

This clone has just one count. The chain carries TRBV11-2 and TRBJ2-1; TRBD2 might be the D (6 bases). V was shortened by 1 base and J by 7 bases, with 14 bases between the two germline ends. CDR3 length: 15 residues. CDR1 and CDR2 from the germline V gene are SGHAT and FQNNGV. The CDR3 here is CASSLGSGVRNEQFF. The CDR3 DNA follows: TGTGCCAGCAGCTTAGGCTCGGGAGTGAGGAATGAGCAGTTCTTC.

In this sample, this clone turned up once. The V call is TRBV6-6, the J call TRBJ2-5; D gene ambiguous. V was shortened by 3 bases and J by 7 bases, with 12 bases between the two germline ends. The CDR3 is 13 amino acids. Germline V lookup: CDR1 MNHNY, CDR2 SVGAGI (reference sequence). CDR3 nucleotides: TGTGCCAGCAGTTATTTAGTTAGTGCGACCCAGTACTTC. Its translation: CASSYLVSATQYF.

This clone was seen just once. The chain recombines TRBV29-1 with TRBJ1-2; D is possibly TRBD1 (5 bases). V gave up 2 bases and J gave up 4 bases, with 14 bases separating them. Per the germline V gene, CDR1 is SQVTM and CDR2 is ANQGSEA. This CDR3 comprises 14 residues. CDR3 region: CSVERGSNLYGYTF. CDR3 DNA sequence: TGCAGCGTTGAAAGGGGCAGCAATCTCTATGGCTACACCTTC.

Details on this clone: The same CDR3 is also encoded by other DNA sequences in this sample. This chain connects TRBV19 to TRBJ2-7; 7 bases align to TRBD1. The CDR3 loop spans 13 amino acids. Germline V CDR1 and CDR2: LNHDA, SQIVND (reference sequence). Unmatched junction bases numbered 0, after V lost 4 bases and J lost 0 bases. CDR3 coding DNA: TGTGCCAGTAGTAGGGACAGCTCCTACGAGCAGTACTTC. This encodes CASSRDSSYEQYF.

V and J are TRBV5-4 and TRBJ2-1; D perhaps matches TRBD1 (5 bases). Trimming removed 0 bases from V and 10 bases from J, with 11 bases in between. From germline, CDR1 is SGHNT and CDR2 YYREEE (reference sequence). The CDR3 is 13 amino acids. CDR3 sequence (DNA): TGTGCCAGCAGCTTGGATATCGCAGGGGAGCAGTTCTTC. This encodes CASSLDIAGEQFF.

The V call is TRBV28, the J call TRBJ2-3; 8 positions match TRBD1. V gave up 3 bases and J gave up 7 bases; unmatched junction bases: 12. The CDR3 has 16 amino acids. Germline-derived CDR1 and CDR2 are MDHEN and SYDVKM. The CDR3 spells CASSLLGQGGWNTQYF. The CDR3 region has the DNA TGTGCCAGCAGTTTGCTAGGACAGGGCGGATGGAATACGCAGTATTTT.

J is TRBJ2-5 and V is TRBV11-3, with 10 bases matching TRBD2. Germline CDR1 and CDR2: SGHNT and YENEEA. The J segment lost 5 bases and the V segment lost 6 bases, leaving 6 bases of the junction unmatched. The CDR3 has 14 residues. The CDR3 DNA reads as TGTGCCAGCAGGTTACTAGCGGGAATGGAGACCCAGTACTTC. It specifies CASRLLAGMETQYF.

The chain combines TRBV7-2 with TRBJ2-3; tentatively, D is TRBD1 (5 bases). The germline gives CDR1 SGHTA, CDR2 FQGNSA. The CDR3 runs to 15 residues. Trimming pared 7 bases from V and 3 bases from J, leaving 17 bases between. The CDR3 DNA reads as TGTGCCAGCAACCGAGGCGTGTCAGGGACAGATACGCAGTATTTT. Encoded protein: CASNRGVSGTDTQYF. The variable domain in full, with the rest retrieved from reference TRBV7-2 and TRBJ2-3, is GAGVSQSPSNKVTEKGKDVELRCDPISGHTALYWYRQSLGQGLEFLIYFQGNSAPDKSGLPSDRFSAERTGGSVSTLTIQRTQQEDSAVYLCASNRGVSGTDTQYFGPGTRLTVL.

The chain recombines TRBV14 with TRBJ1-2; 7 bases are a match to TRBD1. V shed 5 bases, J shed 4 bases, and the junction held 4 bases outside the gene matches. Germline CDR1 and CDR2: SGHDN and FVKESK. CDR3 size: 13 residues. The CDR3 sequence: CASSVRQGYGYTF. In DNA, the CDR3 is TGTGCCAGCAGCGTCCGACAGGGCTATGGCTACACCTTC.

Concerning this clone: An end of the junction does not agree with germline; a read error may underlie this. This chain uses TRBV7-9 with TRBJ1-1, with D unclear. Germline-derived CDR1 and CDR2 are SEHNR and FQNEAQ (reference sequence). The CDR3 spans 12 residues. The CDR3 here is CASSFMNSEAFF. The CDR3 nucleotides read TGTGCCAGCAGTTTCATGAACAGTGAAGCTTTCTTT.

The rearrangement uses TRBV2 and TRBJ2-1, with 8 bases fitting TRBD1. The CDR3 length is 17 residues. Per the germline V gene, CDR1 is SNHLY and CDR2 is FYNNEI. V was clipped by 6 bases and J by 3 bases; unmatched bases: 13. The DNA for the CDR3 is TGTGCCAGCAGAGACCAGACAGGGGCCAGGCACTACAATGAGCAGTTCTTC. This codes for CASRDQTGARHYNEQFF.

The V call is TRBV19, the J call TRBJ1-2; tentatively, D is TRBD1 (6 bases). The CDR3 has 17 amino acids. Trimming cost V 0 bases and J 2 bases, with 16 bases left between them. Germline V CDR1 and CDR2: LNHDA, SQIVND (reference sequence). The CDR3 DNA reads TGTGCCAGTAGTATAGATCCCAGGCGGCAGGGGAACTATGGCTACACCTTC. It encodes CASSIDPRRQGNYGYTF. The full variable domain, its missing parts supplied by reference TRBV19 and TRBJ1-2, is DGGITQSPKYLFRKEGQNVTLSCEQNLNHDAMYWYRQDPGQGLRLIYYSQIVNDFQKGDIAEGYSVSREKKESFPLTVTSAQKNPTAFYLCASSIDPRRQGNYGYTFGSGTRLTVV.

The rearrangement uses TRBV29-1 and TRBJ1-2, with 7 bases fitting TRBD1. CDR1 SQVTM and CDR2 ANQGSEA come from the germline V gene. V lost 4 bases and J lost 5; bases outside the gene matches: 16. This CDR3 has 16 amino acids. The CDR3 sequence: CSVAVGGGGGSYGYTF. DNA for the CDR3: TGCAGCGTTGCAGTAGGAGGAGGAGGGGGCTCATATGGCTACACCTTC.

The chain is built from TRBV5-1 and TRBJ2-7; D perhaps matches TRBD2 (6 bases). The V gene's germline CDR1 is SGHRS and CDR2 YFSETQ. This CDR3 comprises 13 residues. Trimming removed 0 bases at V and 5 bases at J, with 9 bases between. CDR3 DNA: TGCGCCAGCAGCTTGGGGGCGGGAAACGAGCAGTACTTC. As protein: CASSLGAGNEQYF.

This chain connects TRBV19 to TRBJ1-2, with a tentative D call TRBD1 (5 bases). The germline CDR1 and CDR2 sequences are LNHDA and SQIVND (reference sequence). V lost 3 bases and J lost 4, with 6 bases in between. The CDR3 spans 12 residues. CDR3 sequence: CASSIRAYGYTF. The CDR3 DNA sequence: TGTGCCAGTAGTATCAGGGCCTATGGCTACACCTTC.

V and J are TRBV9 and TRBJ2-2; possibly TRBD2 for D (6 bases). V lost 2 bases and J 3 bases, leaving 11 bases between the germline ends. Germline V lookup: CDR1 SGDLS, CDR2 YYNGEE. CDR3 length: 15 amino acids. The CDR3 spells CASSVGGRDTGELFF. The CDR3 DNA sequence: TGTGCCAGCAGCGTTGGGGGGAGAGACACCGGGGAGCTGTTTTTT.

This clone was observed a handful of times. The V gene is TRBV9, the J gene TRBJ1-1; 8 bases match TRBD1. Trimming removed 5 bases from V and 7 bases from J; junction bases left unmatched: 7. This CDR3 has 13 amino acids. Germline-derived CDR1 and CDR2 are SGDLS and YYNGEE. CDR3: CASRQTGEDEAFF. For the CDR3, the DNA is TGTGCCAGCAGACAGACAGGGGAAGATGAAGCTTTCTTT.

The chain joins TRBV4-2 to TRBJ2-1, with 8 bases aligning to TRBD2. CDR1 and CDR2 from the germline V gene are LGHNA and YNFKEQ. The CDR3 covers 19 residues. The V gene end was trimmed by 0 bases and the J gene end by 4 bases; junction bases not matched to a gene: 14. The CDR3 coding sequence is TGTGCCAGCAGCCAAGATCTAGGGACTAGACTAGGGGTTTACAATGAGCAGTTCTTC. Amino acid sequence: CASSQDLGTRLGVYNEQFF.

V and J are TRBV14 and TRBJ1-3; no firm D call. Deletions cut 1 base from V and 0 bases from J, with 4 bases between. The V gene's germline CDR1 is SGHDN and CDR2 FVKESK. This CDR3 has 14 residues. Here the CDR3 reads CASSQVSSGNTIYF. CDR3 sequence (DNA): TGTGCCAGCAGCCAAGTCTCCTCTGGAAACACCATATATTTT.

This chain connects TRBV1 to TRBJ1-1. TRBV1 is a recognized pseudogene. This CDR3 has 16 amino acids. CDR3 sequence reads: CTSSSRDSHLNTEAFF. The DNA for the CDR3 is TGCACCAGCAGCTCCCGGGACTCACACTTGAACACTGAAGCTTTCTTT.

The chain employs TRBV6-6 and TRBJ1-6; TRBD1 is a possible D gene (5 bases). The germline V gene encodes CDR1 MNHNY and CDR2 SVGAGI (reference sequence). The CDR3 length is 12 residues. V shed 7 bases and J shed 7 bases, with 8 bases lying between them. CDR3 protein: CASTRGNSPLHF. Written as DNA, the CDR3 is TGTGCCAGCACAAGGGGAAATTCACCCCTCCACTTT.

V usage is TRBV18 and J usage is TRBJ2-3, with D hard to call. Trimming pared 2 bases from V and 4 bases from J, leaving 7 bases between. This CDR3 is 13 amino acids long. Germline lookup yields CDR1 KGHSH and CDR2 LQKENI. The CDR3 spells CASSPSNADTQYF. As DNA, the CDR3 is TGTGCCAGCTCACCAAGCAACGCAGATACGCAGTATTTT.

The chain joins TRBV5-1 to TRBJ2-2, with a possible D match to TRBD1 (6 bases). V shed 4 bases and J shed 4 bases, with 14 bases lying between them. The CDR3 totals 15 residues. From germline, CDR1 is SGHRS and CDR2 YFSETQ. CDR3 loop: CASSPLGAITGELFF. The CDR3, as DNA: TGCGCCAGCAGCCCCCTGGGGGCAATCACCGGGGAGCTGTTTTTT.

On this clone: Other DNA sequences from this sample encode an identical CDR3 as well. This chain uses TRBV28 with TRBJ2-7, with D possibly matching TRBD1 (7 bases). Germline CDR1 reads MDHEN; CDR2 reads SYDVKM. The V end lost 8 bases, the J end lost 0 bases, and 14 bases lay between the germline ends. CDR3 length: 14 amino acids. The CDR3 sequence is CASFPGGSSYEQYF. The CDR3 nucleotides are TGTGCCAGCTTTCCAGGGGGGAGCTCCTACGAGCAGTACTTC.